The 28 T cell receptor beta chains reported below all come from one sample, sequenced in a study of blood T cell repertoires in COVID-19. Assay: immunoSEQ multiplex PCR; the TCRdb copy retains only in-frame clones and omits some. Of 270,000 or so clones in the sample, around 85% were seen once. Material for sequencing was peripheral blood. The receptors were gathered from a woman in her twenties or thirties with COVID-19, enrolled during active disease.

Here the CDR3 reads CASSLERLVSGNTIYF. CDR3 DNA sequence: TGTGCCAGCAGCTTAGAACGGTTGGTCTCTGGAAACACCATATATTTT. The J gene is TRBJ1-3, the V gene TRBV7-2; D gene unclear. From germline, CDR1 is SGHTA and CDR2 FQGNSA. The CDR3 is made up of 16 amino acids. V was clipped by 1 base and J by 0 bases, with 10 bases between them.

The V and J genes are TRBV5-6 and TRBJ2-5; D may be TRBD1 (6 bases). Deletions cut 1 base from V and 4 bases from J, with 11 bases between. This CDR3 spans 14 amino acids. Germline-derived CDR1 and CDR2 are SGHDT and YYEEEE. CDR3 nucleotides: TGTGCCAGCAGCTTGTCGCGCAGGGGAGAGACCCAGTACTTC. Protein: CASSLSRRGETQYF.

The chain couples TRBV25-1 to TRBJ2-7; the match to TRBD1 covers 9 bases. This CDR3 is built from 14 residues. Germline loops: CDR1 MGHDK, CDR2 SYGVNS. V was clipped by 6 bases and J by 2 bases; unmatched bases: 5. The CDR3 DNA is TGTGCCAGCAGCGAGGGACAGGGAACCTACGAGCAGTACTTC. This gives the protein CASSEGQGTYEQYF.

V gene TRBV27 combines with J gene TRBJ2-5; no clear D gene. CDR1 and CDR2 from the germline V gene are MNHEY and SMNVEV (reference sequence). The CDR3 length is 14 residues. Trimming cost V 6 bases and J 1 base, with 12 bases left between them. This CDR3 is CASSPLSRQETQYF. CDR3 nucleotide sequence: TGTGCCAGCAGCCCCTTATCGCGCCAAGAGACCCAGTACTTC.

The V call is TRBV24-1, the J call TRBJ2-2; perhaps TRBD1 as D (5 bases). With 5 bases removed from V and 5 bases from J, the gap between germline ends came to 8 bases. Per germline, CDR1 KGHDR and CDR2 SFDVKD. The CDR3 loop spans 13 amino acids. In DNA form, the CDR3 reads TGTGCCACCAGTGCAGGGCAGACCGGGGAGCTGTTTTTT. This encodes CATSAGQTGELFF.

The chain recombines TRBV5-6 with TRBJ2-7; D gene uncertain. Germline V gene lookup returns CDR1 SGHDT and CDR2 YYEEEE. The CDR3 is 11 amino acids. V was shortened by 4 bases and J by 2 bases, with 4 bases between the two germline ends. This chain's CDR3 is CASSTAYEQYF. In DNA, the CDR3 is TGTGCCAGCAGCACGGCCTACGAGCAGTACTTC.

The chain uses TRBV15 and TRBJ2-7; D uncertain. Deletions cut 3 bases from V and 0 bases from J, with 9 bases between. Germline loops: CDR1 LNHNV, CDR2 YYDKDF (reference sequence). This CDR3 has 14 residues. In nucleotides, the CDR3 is TGTGCCACCAGCAGGGCTAGGAGCTCCTACGAGCAGTACTTC. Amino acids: CATSRARSSYEQYF.

In DNA, the CDR3 is TGTGCCAGCAGCCCAACTAGCGGGTCCGGGGCCAACGTCCTGACTTTC. It codes for CASSPTSGSGANVLTF. V and J are TRBV7-6 and TRBJ2-6; 9 nucleotides align to TRBD2. Germline V gene data show CDR1 as SGHVS and CDR2 as FNYEAQ. CDR3 size: 16 residues. V was clipped by 5 bases and J by 4 bases; unmatched bases: 6.

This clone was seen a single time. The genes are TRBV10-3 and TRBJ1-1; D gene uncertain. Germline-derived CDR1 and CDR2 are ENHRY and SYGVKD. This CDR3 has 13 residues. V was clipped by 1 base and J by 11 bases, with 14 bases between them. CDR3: CAISEYSRLHAFF. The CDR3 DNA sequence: TGTGCCATCAGTGAGTACAGTCGCTTGCATGCTTTCTTT.

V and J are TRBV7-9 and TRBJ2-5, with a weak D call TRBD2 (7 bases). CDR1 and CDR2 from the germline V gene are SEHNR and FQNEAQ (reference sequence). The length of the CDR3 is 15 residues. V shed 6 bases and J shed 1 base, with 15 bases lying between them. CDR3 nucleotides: TGTGCCAGCAGTCGGGGGGCCCTCCTCCAAGAGACCCAGTACTTC. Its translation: CASSRGALLQETQYF. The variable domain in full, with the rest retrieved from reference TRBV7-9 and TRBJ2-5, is DTGVSQNPRHKITKRGQNVTFRCDPISEHNRLYWYRQTLGQGPEFLTYFQNEAQLEKSRLLSDRFSAERPKGSFSTLEIQRTEQGDSAMYLCASSRGALLQETQYFGPGTRLLVL.

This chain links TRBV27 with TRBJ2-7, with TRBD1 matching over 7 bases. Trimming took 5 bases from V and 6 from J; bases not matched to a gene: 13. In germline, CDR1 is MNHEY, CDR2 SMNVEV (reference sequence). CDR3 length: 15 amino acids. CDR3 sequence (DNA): TGTGCCAGCAGTCCCTGGGACAGTAGCCTGAGCGAGCAGTACTTC. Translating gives CASSPWDSSLSEQYF.

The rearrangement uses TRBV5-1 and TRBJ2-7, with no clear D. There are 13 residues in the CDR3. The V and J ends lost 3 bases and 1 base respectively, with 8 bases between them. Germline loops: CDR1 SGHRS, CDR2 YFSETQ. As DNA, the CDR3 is TGCGCCAGCAGCTATACACAGTCCTACGAGCAGTACTTC. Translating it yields CASSYTQSYEQYF. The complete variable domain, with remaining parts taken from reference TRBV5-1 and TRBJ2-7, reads KAGVTQTPRYLIKTRGQQVTLSCSPISGHRSVSWYQQTPGQGLQFLFEYFSETQRNKGNFPGRFSGRQFSNSRSEMNVSTLELGDSALYLCASSYTQSYEQYFGPGTRLTVT.

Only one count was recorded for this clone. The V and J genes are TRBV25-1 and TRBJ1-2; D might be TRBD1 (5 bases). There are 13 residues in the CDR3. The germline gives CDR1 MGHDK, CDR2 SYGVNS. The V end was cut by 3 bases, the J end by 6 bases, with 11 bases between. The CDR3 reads CASSDGGDDGYTF. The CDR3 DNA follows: TGTGCCAGCAGTGATGGGGGGGATGATGGCTACACCTTC.

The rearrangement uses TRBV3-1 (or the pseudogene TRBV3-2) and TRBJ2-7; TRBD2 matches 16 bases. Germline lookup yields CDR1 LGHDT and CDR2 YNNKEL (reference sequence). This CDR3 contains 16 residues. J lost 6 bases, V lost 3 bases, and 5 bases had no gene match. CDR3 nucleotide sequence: TGTGCCAGCAGCCAGGGACTAGCGGGGGGGCTGAGCGAGCAGTACTTC. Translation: CASSQGLAGGLSEQYF.

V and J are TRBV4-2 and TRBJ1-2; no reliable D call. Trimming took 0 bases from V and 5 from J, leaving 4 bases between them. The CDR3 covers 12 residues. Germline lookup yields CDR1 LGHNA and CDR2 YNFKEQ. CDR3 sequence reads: CASSQDRYGYTF. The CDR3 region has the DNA TGTGCCAGCAGCCAAGATCGGTATGGCTACACCTTC.

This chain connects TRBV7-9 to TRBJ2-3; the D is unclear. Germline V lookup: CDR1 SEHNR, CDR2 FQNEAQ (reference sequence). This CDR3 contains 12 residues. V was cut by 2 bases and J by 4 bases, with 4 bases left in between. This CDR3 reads CASSLRADTQYF. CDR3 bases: TGTGCCAGCAGCTTACGGGCAGATACGCAGTATTTT.

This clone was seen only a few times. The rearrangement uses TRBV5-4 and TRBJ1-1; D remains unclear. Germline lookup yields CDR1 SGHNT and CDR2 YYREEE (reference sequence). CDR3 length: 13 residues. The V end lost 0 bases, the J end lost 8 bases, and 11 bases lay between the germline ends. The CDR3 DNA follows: TGTGCCAGCAGCTTGGTGCGGGATTCCGAAGCTTTCTTT. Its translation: CASSLVRDSEAFF.

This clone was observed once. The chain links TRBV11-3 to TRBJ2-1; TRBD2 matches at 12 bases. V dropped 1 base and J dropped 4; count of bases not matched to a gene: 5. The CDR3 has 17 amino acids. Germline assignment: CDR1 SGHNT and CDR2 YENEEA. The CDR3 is CASSLAPTSGGYNEQFF. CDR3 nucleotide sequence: TGTGCCAGCAGCTTAGCCCCGACTAGCGGGGGATACAATGAGCAGTTCTTC.

The CDR3 DNA follows: TGCGCCAGCAGCTCCGGGACAGCGACCAATTCACCCCTCCACTTT. Its protein is CASSSGTATNSPLHF. The rearrangement links TRBV5-1 to TRBJ1-6; 7 positions match TRBD1. V was clipped by 3 bases and J by 7 bases; unmatched bases: 7. The germline V gene encodes CDR1 SGHRS and CDR2 YFSETQ. The CDR3 extends over 15 amino acids.

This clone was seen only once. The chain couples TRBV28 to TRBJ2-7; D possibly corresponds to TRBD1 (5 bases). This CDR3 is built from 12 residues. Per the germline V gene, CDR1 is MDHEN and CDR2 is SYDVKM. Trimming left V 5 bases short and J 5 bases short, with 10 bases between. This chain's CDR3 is CASSLRTHEQYF. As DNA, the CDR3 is TGTGCCAGCAGTCTACGGACACACGAGCAGTACTTC.

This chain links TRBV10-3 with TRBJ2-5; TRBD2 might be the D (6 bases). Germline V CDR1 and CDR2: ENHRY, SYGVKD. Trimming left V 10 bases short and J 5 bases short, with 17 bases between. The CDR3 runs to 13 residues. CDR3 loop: CATAGRVEETQYF. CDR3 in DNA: TGTGCCACCGCGGGAAGGGTCGAGGAGACCCAGTACTTC.

The CDR3 protein is CASSEQGGLQETQYF. In DNA, the CDR3 is TGCGCCAGCAGTGAGCAGGGGGGCCTTCAAGAGACCCAGTACTTC. The chain is built from TRBV10-1 and TRBJ2-5; a possible D gene is TRBD1 (7 bases). The germline V gene encodes CDR1 WNHNN and CDR2 SYGVQD (reference sequence). Trimming took off 2 bases at V and 2 bases at J, with 12 bases between the two ends. The CDR3 is 15 amino acids.

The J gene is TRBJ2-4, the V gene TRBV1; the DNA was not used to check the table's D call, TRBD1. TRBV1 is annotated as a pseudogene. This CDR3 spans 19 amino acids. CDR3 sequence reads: CTSSLLRDRAPLAKNIQYF. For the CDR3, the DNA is TGCACCAGCAGCCTTCTCCGGGACAGGGCACCACTAGCCAAAAACATTCAGTACTTC.

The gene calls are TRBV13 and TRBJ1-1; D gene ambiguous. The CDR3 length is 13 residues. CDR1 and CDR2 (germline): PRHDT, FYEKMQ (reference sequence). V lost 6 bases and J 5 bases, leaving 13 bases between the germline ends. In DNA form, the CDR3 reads TGTGCCAGCAGTACGTCTTCGGGTACTGAAGCTTTCTTT. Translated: CASSTSSGTEAFF.

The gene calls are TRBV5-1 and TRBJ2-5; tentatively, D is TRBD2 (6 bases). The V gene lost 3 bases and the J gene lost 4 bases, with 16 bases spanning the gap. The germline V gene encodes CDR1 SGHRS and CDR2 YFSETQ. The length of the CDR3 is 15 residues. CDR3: CASSSGLALRETQYF. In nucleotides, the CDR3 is TGCGCCAGCAGCTCGGGACTGGCGTTGAGAGAGACCCAGTACTTC.

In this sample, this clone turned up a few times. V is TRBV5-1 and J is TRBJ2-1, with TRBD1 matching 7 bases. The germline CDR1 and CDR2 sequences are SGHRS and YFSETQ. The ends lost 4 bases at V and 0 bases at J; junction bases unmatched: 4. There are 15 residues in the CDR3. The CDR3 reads CASSDRVGSYNEQFF. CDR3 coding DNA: TGCGCCAGCAGCGACAGGGTAGGCTCCTACAATGAGCAGTTCTTC.

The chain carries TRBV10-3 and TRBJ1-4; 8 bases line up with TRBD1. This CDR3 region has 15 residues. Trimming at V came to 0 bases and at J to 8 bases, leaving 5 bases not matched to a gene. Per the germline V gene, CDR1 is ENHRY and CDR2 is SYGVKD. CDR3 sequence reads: CAISESGAGGEKLFF. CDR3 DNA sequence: TGTGCCATCAGTGAGTCTGGGGCAGGGGGCGAAAAACTGTTTTTT.

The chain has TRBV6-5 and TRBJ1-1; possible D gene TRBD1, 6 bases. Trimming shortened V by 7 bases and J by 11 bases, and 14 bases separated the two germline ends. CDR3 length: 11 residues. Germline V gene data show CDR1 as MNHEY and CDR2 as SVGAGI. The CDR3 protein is CASTFSDRAFF. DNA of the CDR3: TGTGCCAGCACCTTTTCAGACAGGGCTTTCTTT.